These T cell receptor beta chains were read from a single sample in a study of T-cell reconstitution after alpha-beta-depleted transplantation in children. TCRdb itself ran the PCR reads through MiXCR, one entry per CDR3 protein. The profile shows roughly 500,000 distinct CDR3 sequences, about 10% of them singletons. The sequencing here drew on PBMCs, taken before TCRalphabeta/CD19-depleted stem cell transplant. These receptors all come from a child younger than 10 with inherited bone marrow failure, due to receive a stem cell transplant. CDR3s include the opening cysteine and the closing phenylalanine or tryptophan. A D gene is named only where the DNA matches it firmly. Some rows have no size entry. The others give once, few or many, or a class for an expanded clone.

>TRBV25-1|TRBD2|many|TRBJ2-3
TGTGCCAGCAGTGAATCACTAGCGGGAAGGACAGATACGCAGTATTTT
CASSESLAGRTDTQYF
>TRBV7-8|NA|many|TRBJ2-7
TGTGCCAGCAGCTATCGACAGGCGAGCTCCTACGAGCAGTACTTC
CASSYRQASSYEQYF
>TRBV10-3|NA|few|TRBJ2-2
TGTGCCATCAGTGAAGGGAGCCTTGAGCTGTTTTTT
CAISEGSLELFF
>TRBV6-1|NA|NA|TRBJ2-7
TGTGCCAGCAGTGCCCGGATCGCGGTCTACGAGCAGTACTTC
CASSARIAVYEQYF
>TRBV5-1|NA|many|TRBJ1-1
TGCGCCAGCAGCTTGGCCGTAGGGAACACTGAAGCTTTCTTT
CASSLAVGNTEAFF
>TRBV27|NA|many|TRBJ2-2
TGTGCCAGCAGACATAGGAGTACAGAGAGGTCTGGGGCTAACACCGGGGAGCTGTTTTTT
CASRHRSTERSGANTGELFF
>TRBV9|NA|many|TRBJ2-7
TGTGCCAGCAGCCTCACCCAGGGCTCCTACGAGCAGTACTTC
CASSLTQGSYEQYF
>TRBV7-2|NA|many|TRBJ2-3
TGTGCCAGCAGCTTGGGGGTTGAAGATACGCAGTATTTT
CASSLGVEDTQYF
>TRBV7-1|TRBD1|few|TRBJ2-4
TGTGCCAGCAGCACAGAGGGAAATAAGAGGACAGGGTTTAAACTAGCCAAAAACATTCAGTACTTC
CASSTEGNKRTGFKLAKNIQYF
>TRBV5-1|NA|NA|TRBJ2-7
TGCGCCAGCAGCTTGGGATTCGGAATCTACGAGCAGTACTTC
CASSLGFGIYEQYF